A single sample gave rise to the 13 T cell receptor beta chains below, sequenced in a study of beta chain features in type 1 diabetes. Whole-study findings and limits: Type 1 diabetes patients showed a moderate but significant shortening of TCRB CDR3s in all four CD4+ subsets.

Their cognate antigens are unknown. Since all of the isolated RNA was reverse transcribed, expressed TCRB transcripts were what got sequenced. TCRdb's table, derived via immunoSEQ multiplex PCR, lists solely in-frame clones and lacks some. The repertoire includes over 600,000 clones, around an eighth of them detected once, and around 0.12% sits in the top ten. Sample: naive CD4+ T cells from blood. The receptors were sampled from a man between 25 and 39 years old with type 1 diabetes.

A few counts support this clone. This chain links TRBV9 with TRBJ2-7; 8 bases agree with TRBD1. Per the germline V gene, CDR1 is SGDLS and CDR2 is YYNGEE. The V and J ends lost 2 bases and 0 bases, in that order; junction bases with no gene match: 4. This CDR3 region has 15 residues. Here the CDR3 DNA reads TGTGCCAGCAGCGTTGGACAGGGTCCCTCCTACGAGCAGTACTTC. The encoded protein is CASSVGQGPSYEQYF. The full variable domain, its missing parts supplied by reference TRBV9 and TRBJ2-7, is DSGVTQTPKHLITATGQRVTLRCSPRSGDLSVYWYQQSLDQGLQFLIQYYNGEERAKGNILERFSAQQFPDLHSELNLSSLELGDSALYFCASSVGQGPSYEQYFGPGTRLTVT.

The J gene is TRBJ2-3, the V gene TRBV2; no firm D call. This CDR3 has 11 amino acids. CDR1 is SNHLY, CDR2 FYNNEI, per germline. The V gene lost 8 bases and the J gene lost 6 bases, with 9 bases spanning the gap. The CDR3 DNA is TGTGCCAGCGGGTACGCGGATACGCAGTATTTT. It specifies CASGYADTQYF.

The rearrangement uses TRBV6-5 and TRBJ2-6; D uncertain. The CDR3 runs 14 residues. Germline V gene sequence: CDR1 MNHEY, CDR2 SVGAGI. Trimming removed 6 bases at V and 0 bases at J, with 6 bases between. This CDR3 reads CASRQFSGANVLTF. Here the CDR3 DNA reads TGTGCCAGCAGACAGTTCTCTGGGGCCAACGTCCTGACTTTC.

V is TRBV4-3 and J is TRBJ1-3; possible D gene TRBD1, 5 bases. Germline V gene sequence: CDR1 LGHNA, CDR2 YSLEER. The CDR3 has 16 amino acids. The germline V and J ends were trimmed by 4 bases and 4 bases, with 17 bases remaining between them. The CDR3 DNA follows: TGCGCCAGCAGCCGCTACACCGGGACTGCAGGAAACACCATATATTTT. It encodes CASSRYTGTAGNTIYF.

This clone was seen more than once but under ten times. The CDR3 DNA reads as TGTGCCAGCAGGCAGGGGCCTAGCACAGATACGCAGTATTTT. This codes for CASRQGPSTDTQYF. The chain employs TRBV7-2 and TRBJ2-3, with D perhaps matching TRBD1 (6 bases). Trimming removed 6 bases at V and 0 bases at J, with 10 bases between. Germline V gene lookup returns CDR1 SGHTA and CDR2 FQGNSA. The CDR3 is made up of 14 amino acids.

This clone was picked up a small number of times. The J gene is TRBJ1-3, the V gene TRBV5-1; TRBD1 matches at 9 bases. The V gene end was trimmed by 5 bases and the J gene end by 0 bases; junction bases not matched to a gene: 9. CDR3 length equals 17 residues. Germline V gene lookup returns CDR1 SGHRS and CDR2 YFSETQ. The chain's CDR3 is CASRGPGQGLSGNTIYF. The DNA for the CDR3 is TGCGCCAGCAGGGGACCGGGACAGGGCCTCTCTGGAAACACCATATATTTT. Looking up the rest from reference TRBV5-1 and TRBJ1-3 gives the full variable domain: KAGVTQTPRYLIKTRGQQVTLSCSPISGHRSVSWYQQTPGQGLQFLFEYFSETQRNKGNFPGRFSGRQFSNSRSEMNVSTLELGDSALYLCASRGPGQGLSGNTIYFGEGSWLTVV.

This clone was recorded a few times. The CDR3 sequence: CARQTPGQGSNEQFF. The CDR3 DNA reads as TGTGCCAGGCAAACCCCGGGACAGGGGTCTAATGAGCAGTTCTTC. The V call is TRBV30, the J call TRBJ2-1, with 10 bases aligning to TRBD1. This CDR3 comprises 15 residues. Germline V gene data show CDR1 as GTSNPN and CDR2 as SVGIG (reference sequence). With 8 bases clipped from V and 7 bases from J, the junction kept 14 bases outside the gene matches.

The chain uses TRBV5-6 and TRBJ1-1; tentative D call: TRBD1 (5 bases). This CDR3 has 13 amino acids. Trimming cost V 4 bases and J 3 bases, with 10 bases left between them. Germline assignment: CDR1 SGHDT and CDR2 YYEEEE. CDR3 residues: CASSPGRYTEAFF. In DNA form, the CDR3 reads TGTGCCAGCAGCCCGGGACGGTACACTGAAGCTTTCTTT.

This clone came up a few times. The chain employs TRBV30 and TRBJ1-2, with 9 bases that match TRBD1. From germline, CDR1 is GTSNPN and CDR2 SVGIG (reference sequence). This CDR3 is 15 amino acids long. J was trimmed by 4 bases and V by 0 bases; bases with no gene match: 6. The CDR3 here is CAWSVQTGGSYGYTF. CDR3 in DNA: TGTGCCTGGAGTGTACAGACAGGGGGGAGCTATGGCTACACCTTC.

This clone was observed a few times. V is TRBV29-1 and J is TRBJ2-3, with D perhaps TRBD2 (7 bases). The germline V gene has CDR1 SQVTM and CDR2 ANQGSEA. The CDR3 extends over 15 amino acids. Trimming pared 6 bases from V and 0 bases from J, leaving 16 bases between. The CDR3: CSVLSGTLSTDTQYF. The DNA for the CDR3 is TGCAGCGTGCTAAGCGGGACACTAAGCACAGATACGCAGTATTTT.

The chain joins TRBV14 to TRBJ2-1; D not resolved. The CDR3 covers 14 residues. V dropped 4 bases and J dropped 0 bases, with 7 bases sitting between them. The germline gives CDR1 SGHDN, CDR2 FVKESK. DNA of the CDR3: TGTGCCAGCAGCCCTTGGAGCTCCTACAATGAGCAGTTCTTC. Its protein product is CASSPWSSYNEQFF.

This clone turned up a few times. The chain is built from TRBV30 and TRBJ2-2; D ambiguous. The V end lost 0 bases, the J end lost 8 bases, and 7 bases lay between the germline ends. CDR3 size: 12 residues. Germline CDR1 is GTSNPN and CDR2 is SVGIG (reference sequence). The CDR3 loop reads CAWSVRYGELFF. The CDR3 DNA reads TGTGCCTGGAGTGTACGCTATGGGGAGCTGTTTTTT.

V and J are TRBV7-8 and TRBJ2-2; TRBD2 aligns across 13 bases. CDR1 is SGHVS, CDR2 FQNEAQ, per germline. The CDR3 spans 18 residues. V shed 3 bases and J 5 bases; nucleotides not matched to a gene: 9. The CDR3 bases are TGTGCCAGCAGCTTGGCACGGACTAGCGGGGGAATTACCGGGGAGCTGTTTTTT. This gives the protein CASSLARTSGGITGELFF.